These 22 T cell receptor beta chains originate from one sample sequenced in a study of CD8 T cells in ankylosing spondylitis. One entry per CDR3 protein, called by TCRdb with MiXCR from the 5' RACE reads. Of roughly 38,000 distinct CDR3 sequences listed, around 3% are singletons. Sequenced input: blood, either unsorted or a sorted T cell fraction (not recorded which). These receptors all stem from a male donor with ankylosing spondylitis or in good health (not recorded which).

This clonotype was detected many times. This chain connects TRBV9 to TRBJ2-1; 7 bases are a match to TRBD1. Germline V gene lookup returns CDR1 SGDLS and CDR2 YYNGEE. CDR3 length: 15 amino acids. The V gene end was trimmed by 3 bases and the J gene end by 10 bases; junction bases not matched to a gene: 13. In nucleotides, the CDR3 is TGTGCCAGCAGCGCAGTACAGGGGTATGCTAACGAGCAGTTCTTC. It specifies CASSAVQGYANEQFF.

At least ten counts were recorded for this clonotype. The V and J genes are TRBV9 and TRBJ2-3; TRBD2 matches at 9 bases. This CDR3 comprises 16 residues. Per germline, CDR1 SGDLS and CDR2 YYNGEE. Germline trimming cut 0 bases from V and 0 bases from J; bases unmatched to any gene: 2. DNA of the CDR3: TGTGCCAGCAGCGTAGCCGCGGGGGGGAGCACAGATACGCAGTATTTT. Protein product: CASSVAAGGSTDTQYF.

This clonotype was seen many times. V usage is TRBV9 and J usage is TRBJ2-3, with D unresolved. Looked up from germline, CDR1 is SGDLS and CDR2 is YYNGEE. CDR3 length: 15 residues. Deletions cut 3 bases from V and 1 base from J, with 12 bases between. The CDR3, as DNA: TGTGCCAGCAGCGGGGATACCCCTCGCACAGATACGCAGTATTTT. Translation gives CASSGDTPRTDTQYF.

This clonotype has ten or more counts. J is TRBJ1-4 and V is TRBV9, with D possibly being TRBD1 (5 bases). The length of the CDR3 is 15 residues. Trimming took 0 bases from V and 4 from J, leaving 10 bases between them. The germline gives CDR1 SGDLS, CDR2 YYNGEE. The DNA for the CDR3 is TGTGCCAGCAGCGTAGGAGGGGACCTTAATGAAAAACTGTTTTTT. It yields the protein CASSVGGDLNEKLFF.

Many counts were recorded for this clonotype. This chain's CDR3 is CASSPGTAYNEQFF. The CDR3 region has the DNA TGTGCCAGCAGCCCCGGGACAGCCTACAATGAGCAGTTCTTC. V and J are TRBV9 and TRBJ2-1; 7 bases map to TRBD1. The CDR3 is 14 amino acids. With V trimmed by 4 bases and J by 2 bases, 3 bases remained unmatched. Germline V gene sequence: CDR1 SGDLS, CDR2 YYNGEE.

This clonotype was observed at least ten times. This chain connects TRBV9 to TRBJ1-6; 10 bases match TRBD1. From germline, CDR1 is SGDLS and CDR2 YYNGEE. V gave up 4 bases and J gave up 0 bases; unmatched junction bases: 7. The CDR3 extends over 18 amino acids. The CDR3 bases are TGTGCCAGCAGCCCGGGACAGGGGAGGAGCTCCTATAATTCACCCCTCCACTTT. It specifies CASSPGQGRSSYNSPLHF.

This clonotype was seen many times. The chain employs TRBV9 and TRBJ2-1; 7 nucleotides match TRBD1. V lost 3 bases and J lost 5; bases outside the gene matches: 5. CDR1 is SGDLS and CDR2 is YYNGEE in the germline V gene. This CDR3 has 14 amino acids. CDR3 sequence: CASSGRDSNNEQFF. The CDR3 DNA reads TGTGCCAGCAGCGGCCGGGACAGCAACAATGAGCAGTTCTTC.

This clonotype has a count of ten or more. This rearrangement joins TRBV9 to TRBJ2-3, with 8 nucleotides matching TRBD2. V shed 0 bases, J shed 5 bases, and the junction held 2 bases outside the gene matches. The CDR3 covers 14 residues. In germline, CDR1 is SGDLS, CDR2 YYNGEE. The CDR3 sequence is CASSVGLAGDTQYF. CDR3 in DNA: TGTGCCAGCAGCGTAGGGCTAGCGGGAGATACGCAGTATTTT.

This clonotype was detected ten times or more. The rearrangement uses TRBV9 and TRBJ1-3; TRBD1 matches at 7 bases. Germline CDR1 is SGDLS and CDR2 is YYNGEE. CDR3 length: 13 residues. V trimming: 2 bases; J trimming: 5 bases; junction bases outside the gene matches: 1. In nucleotides, the CDR3 is TGTGCCAGCAGCGTGACAGGGCGAAACACCATATATTTT. Amino acids: CASSVTGRNTIYF.

At least ten counts were recorded for this clonotype. The chain carries TRBV9 and TRBJ2-7, with D maybe TRBD1 (8 bases). Germline V lookup: CDR1 SGDLS, CDR2 YYNGEE. The CDR3 totals 13 residues. Trimming shortened V by 3 bases and J by 7 bases, and 14 bases separated the two germline ends. Here the CDR3 DNA reads TGTGCCAGCAGCGCGGACAGGGAGGGAGAGCAGTACGTC. Encoded protein: CASSADREGEQYV.

The sample holds many counts of this clonotype. The chain joins TRBV9 to TRBJ2-2; D is perhaps TRBD1 (5 bases). The V gene lost 0 bases and the J gene lost 6 bases, with 15 bases spanning the gap. Per germline, CDR1 SGDLS and CDR2 YYNGEE. The CDR3 is made up of 16 amino acids. The CDR3 is CASSVGIGVVAGELFF. CDR3 nucleotides: TGTGCCAGCAGCGTAGGGATAGGGGTGGTTGCCGGGGAGCTGTTTTTT.

This clonotype was counted at least ten times. The rearrangement links TRBV9 to TRBJ2-1; 8 bases agree with TRBD2. CDR1 is SGDLS and CDR2 is YYNGEE in the germline V gene. After removal of 3 bases from V and 4 bases from J, the junction contained 9 bases not matched to a gene. The CDR3 loop spans 16 amino acids. The DNA of the CDR3 is TGTGCCAGCAGCGACCGAGCGGGAGCAGGGTACAATGAGCAGTTCTTC. Its translation: CASSDRAGAGYNEQFF.

This clonotype was seen ten or more times. This chain links TRBV9 with TRBJ1-2; D is unresolved. Germline lookup yields CDR1 SGDLS and CDR2 YYNGEE. Trimming took 4 bases from V and 4 from J, leaving 11 bases between them. CDR3 length equals 13 residues. The chain's CDR3 is CASSLDGPYGYTF. The CDR3 nucleotides read TGTGCCAGCAGCCTGGACGGACCCTATGGCTACACCTTC.

The chain recombines TRBV9 with TRBJ2-3; TRBD2 matches at 7 bases. J gave up 1 base and V 2 bases, and 13 bases lay outside the gene matches. The CDR3 covers 18 residues. Germline V gene sequence: CDR1 SGDLS, CDR2 YYNGEE. The CDR3 loop reads CASSVSSGNSLGTDTQYF. The CDR3 coding sequence is TGTGCCAGCAGCGTGTCTAGCGGTAACTCATTGGGCACAGATACGCAGTATTTT.

In its sample, this clonotype was seen many times. This sequence joins TRBV9 and TRBJ2-1; D ambiguous. This CDR3 contains 15 residues. From germline, CDR1 is SGDLS and CDR2 YYNGEE. V shed 4 bases and J shed 2 bases, with 13 bases lying between them. The CDR3 nucleotides are TGTGCCAGCAGCCCCGAGGAGCAGCCCTACAATGAGCAGTTCTTC. This translates into CASSPEEQPYNEQFF.

This clonotype has more than one count but fewer than ten. The chain couples TRBV9 to TRBJ2-1; 9 positions match TRBD2. Germline values: CDR1 SGDLS, CDR2 YYNGEE. After removal of 1 base from V and 5 bases from J, the junction contained 10 bases not matched to a gene. The CDR3 contains 17 residues. CDR3 residues: CASSVWGAGGSDNEQFF. The CDR3 DNA reads TGTGCCAGCAGCGTATGGGGGGCGGGAGGGTCAGACAATGAGCAGTTCTTC. Full variable domain (outside the CDR3, taken from reference TRBV9 and TRBJ2-1): DSGVTQTPKHLITATGQRVTLRCSPRSGDLSVYWYQQSLDQGLQFLIQYYNGEERAKGNILERFSAQQFPDLHSELNLSSLELGDSALYFCASSVWGAGGSDNEQFFGPGTRLTVL.

This clonotype has a count of ten or more. The rearrangement joins TRBV9 to TRBJ2-3; 11 positions match TRBD2. The CDR3 extends over 19 amino acids. Germline trimming cut 0 bases from V and 2 bases from J; bases unmatched to any gene: 11. Germline V gene sequence: CDR1 SGDLS, CDR2 YYNGEE. CDR3 residues: CASSVGGFRGLADTDTQYF. Here the CDR3 DNA reads TGTGCCAGCAGCGTAGGAGGCTTTCGGGGACTAGCGGACACAGATACGCAGTATTTT.

This clonotype was seen at least ten times. The J gene is TRBJ2-1, the V gene TRBV9, with 11 bases lining up with TRBD1. The CDR3 consists of 16 residues. V was clipped by 4 bases and J by 7 bases; unmatched bases: 10. Germline V lookup: CDR1 SGDLS, CDR2 YYNGEE. The CDR3 loop reads CASSFGQGALGNEQFF. The CDR3 DNA reads TGTGCCAGCAGCTTCGGACAGGGGGCGCTAGGAAATGAGCAGTTCTTC. The entire variable domain, with the rest obtained from reference TRBV9 and TRBJ2-1, is as follows: DSGVTQTPKHLITATGQRVTLRCSPRSGDLSVYWYQQSLDQGLQFLIQYYNGEERAKGNILERFSAQQFPDLHSELNLSSLELGDSALYFCASSFGQGALGNEQFFGPGTRLTVL.

This clonotype was recorded at least ten times. The chain joins TRBV9 to TRBJ2-5; D is unclear. The CDR3 is made up of 14 amino acids. Trimming took 4 bases from V and 1 from J, leaving 11 bases between them. CDR1 is SGDLS and CDR2 is YYNGEE in the germline V gene. The CDR3 DNA follows: TGTGCCAGCAGCCTGAAGCCGTCCCAAGAGACCCAGTACTTC. Encoded protein: CASSLKPSQETQYF.

This clonotype was counted many times. This chain uses TRBV9 with TRBJ2-3; a weak D match, TRBD2 (6 bases). Per the germline V gene, CDR1 is SGDLS and CDR2 is YYNGEE. The CDR3 loop spans 16 amino acids. V dropped 4 bases and J dropped 4 bases, with 19 bases sitting between them. The DNA of the CDR3 is TGTGCCAGCAGCCAGACCGGGACTCCGGGGGCAGATACGCAGTATTTT. Translated: CASSQTGTPGADTQYF.

This clonotype came up many times. The chain links TRBV9 to TRBJ2-1; TRBD2 matches 7 bases. With 3 bases clipped from V and 3 bases from J, the junction kept 12 bases outside the gene matches. Germline-derived CDR1 and CDR2 are SGDLS and YYNGEE. The length of the CDR3 is 17 residues. Here the CDR3 DNA reads TGTGCCAGCAGCGCCTCATCCACGGGACTACGCTACAATGAGCAGTTCTTC. It specifies CASSASSTGLRYNEQFF. The full variable domain, rest sourced from reference TRBV9 and TRBJ2-1, is DSGVTQTPKHLITATGQRVTLRCSPRSGDLSVYWYQQSLDQGLQFLIQYYNGEERAKGNILERFSAQQFPDLHSELNLSSLELGDSALYFCASSASSTGLRYNEQFFGPGTRLTVL.

This clonotype appeared many times. V is TRBV9 and J is TRBJ2-1, with D perhaps TRBD1 (6 bases). Germline loops: CDR1 SGDLS, CDR2 YYNGEE. V was trimmed by 1 base and J by 6 bases, leaving 11 bases between them. The CDR3 covers 14 residues. This chain's CDR3 is CASSVSTGSNEQFF. In nucleotides, the CDR3 is TGTGCCAGCAGCGTATCTACAGGGAGCAATGAGCAGTTCTTC.